This entry lists 20 T cell receptor beta chains sequenced from one sample in a study of PD-1 blockade in classical Hodgkin lymphoma. Using immunoSEQ multiplex PCR, the repertoire was profiled, and TCRdb retains in-frame clones only, with some absent. This sample has roughly 20,000 clones, with around 73% found just once. All trial patients relapsed after autologous stem cell transplantation. The sequenced sample was peripheral blood mononuclear cells (PBMCs), obtained before the second cycle of nivolumab. The receptors come from a human donor with classical Hodgkin lymphoma.

This clone was seen only once. The genes are TRBV2 and TRBJ1-2; the match to TRBD1 covers 8 bases. This CDR3 has 13 residues. Germline V gene sequence: CDR1 SNHLY, CDR2 FYNNEI. The J segment lost 6 bases and the V segment lost 3 bases, leaving 3 bases of the junction unmatched. CDR3 sequence (DNA): TGTGCCAGCAGTGACAGGGGGCAGAATGGCTACACCTTC. Translated: CASSDRGQNGYTF.

This chain connects TRBV10-3 to TRBJ2-1; D is undetermined. V lost 4 bases, J lost 7 bases, and 14 bases lay in between. Germline CDR1 is ENHRY and CDR2 is SYGVKD. This CDR3 comprises 14 residues. CDR3 coding DNA: TGTGCCATCAGTGCCCAAATTACTGGGAATGAGCAGTTCTTC. Translation: CAISAQITGNEQFF.

The gene calls are TRBV5-1 and TRBJ2-5; the match to TRBD2 covers 10 bases. The V gene end was trimmed by 2 bases and the J gene end by 2 bases; junction bases not matched to a gene: 6. CDR1 and CDR2 (germline): SGHRS, YFSETQ. The CDR3 extends over 16 amino acids. CDR3 residues: CASSFMTSGPQETQYF. DNA of the CDR3: TGCGCCAGCAGCTTTATGACTAGCGGGCCACAAGAGACCCAGTACTTC.

The gene calls are TRBV4-1 and TRBJ2-7; 11 positions agree with TRBD2. The germline CDR1 and CDR2 sequences are MGHRA and YSYEKL. The trim removed 3 bases at V and 3 bases at J, leaving 4 bases unmatched. The CDR3 sequence is 15 residues long. The CDR3 reads CASSHTGTSGYEQYF. The CDR3 DNA reads as TGCGCCAGCAGCCACACCGGGACTAGCGGCTACGAGCAGTACTTC.

CDR3 sequence reads: CASSEWQQGYNYGYTF. The CDR3 coding sequence is TGTGCCAGCAGTGAATGGCAACAGGGCTATAACTATGGCTACACCTTC. The rearrangement joins TRBV2 to TRBJ1-2, with D perhaps TRBD1 (6 bases). The length of the CDR3 is 16 residues. Deletions cut 2 bases from V and 1 base from J, with 14 bases between. Germline values: CDR1 SNHLY, CDR2 FYNNEI.

The rearrangement joins TRBV4-1 to TRBJ2-2; 11 positions match TRBD2. Germline CDR1 reads MGHRA; CDR2 reads YSYEKL. The CDR3 spans 18 residues. Unmatched junction bases numbered 9, after V lost 0 bases and J lost 6 bases. The CDR3 DNA is TGCGCCAGCAGCCAAGAGACACTAGCGGGAGCGATTGCCGGGGAGCTGTTTTTT. Its protein product is CASSQETLAGAIAGELFF.

This clone was observed a few times. The germline gene is not matched at one end of the junction; a read error may be the cause. The chain recombines TRBV5-4 with TRBJ2-7, with D unresolved. The CDR3 is 16 residues long. Per germline, CDR1 SGHNT and CDR2 YYREEE (reference sequence). CDR3 protein: CASSQDWPGSSYEQYF. In DNA, the CDR3 is TGCGCCAGCAGCCAAGATTGGCCCGGTAGCTCCTACGAGCAGTACTTC.

There are a few counts of this clone. This chain links TRBV10-2 with TRBJ2-2; D might be TRBD1 (5 bases). Trimming pared 6 bases from V and 1 base from J, leaving 15 bases between. This CDR3 has 16 residues. The germline CDR1 and CDR2 sequences are WSHSY and SAAADI. The CDR3 DNA reads as TGCGCCAGCAGCACCGACAGAAGACTGAACACCGGGGAGCTGTTTTTT. Its protein product is CASSTDRRLNTGELFF.

The chain couples TRBV10-3 to TRBJ2-7, with TRBD2 matching over 7 bases. This CDR3 has 14 residues. The germline V gene has CDR1 ENHRY and CDR2 SYGVKD. J gave up 1 base and V 5 bases, and 5 bases lay outside the gene matches. The CDR3 DNA is TGTGCCATCAGTCTCGGGACTACTTCCTACGAGCAGTACTTC. This codes for CAISLGTTSYEQYF.

The sample holds a few counts of this clone. This chain uses TRBV11-1 with TRBJ2-7, with D tentatively TRBD1 (6 bases). This CDR3 has 14 amino acids. Germline V gene lookup returns CDR1 SGHAT and CDR2 FQDESV (reference sequence). With 5 bases removed from V and 0 bases from J, the gap between germline ends came to 11 bases. CDR3 loop: CASSQGQTSYEQYF. CDR3 coding DNA: TGTGCCAGCAGCCAAGGACAGACCTCCTACGAGCAGTACTTC. Using reference TRBV11-1 and TRBJ2-7 for the parts outside the CDR3, the full variable domain is EAEVAQSPRYKITEKSQAVAFWCDPISGHATLYWYRQILGQGPELLVQFQDESVVDDSQLPKDRFSAERLKGVDSTLKIQPAELGDSAMYLCASSQGQTSYEQYFGPGTRLTVT.

This sequence joins TRBV6-8 and TRBJ2-7; 9 positions agree with TRBD2. Germline V gene data show CDR1 as MNHGY and CDR2 as SAAAGT. The CDR3 has 15 amino acids. Unmatched junction bases numbered 8, after V lost 5 bases and J lost 3 bases. The CDR3 here is CASSELSSGVYEQYF. The CDR3, as DNA: TGTGCCAGCAGTGAACTGTCTAGCGGGGTCTACGAGCAGTACTTC.

V gene TRBV2 combines with J gene TRBJ2-1; 11 nucleotides align to TRBD2. Germline assignment: CDR1 SNHLY and CDR2 FYNNEI. J lost 6 bases, V lost 6 bases, and 4 bases had no gene match. CDR3 length: 14 residues. CDR3 sequence reads: CASSGLAGANEQFF. The CDR3 DNA sequence: TGTGCCAGCAGCGGACTAGCGGGCGCCAATGAGCAGTTCTTC.

This clone was observed a handful of times. This chain joins TRBV15 and TRBJ2-7, with D maybe TRBD1 (6 bases). The length of the CDR3 is 13 residues. V dropped 3 bases and J dropped 4 bases, with 10 bases sitting between them. Germline V lookup: CDR1 LNHNV, CDR2 YYDKDF (reference sequence). The CDR3 sequence is CATSRNRDYEQYF. CDR3 DNA: TGTGCCACCAGCAGGAACAGGGATTACGAGCAGTACTTC. The full variable domain, completed using reference TRBV15 and TRBJ2-7, is DAMVIQNPRYQVTQFGKPVTLSCSQTLNHNVMYWYQQKSSQAPKLLFHYYDKDFNNEADTPDNFQSRRPNTSFCFLDIRSPGLGDTAMYLCATSRNRDYEQYFGPGTRLTVT.

The rearrangement joins TRBV6-1 to TRBJ1-4; maybe TRBD1 (5 bases). Germline CDR1 and CDR2: MNHNS and SASEGT. V gave up 6 bases and J gave up 5 bases, with 10 bases separating them. The CDR3 totals 13 residues. The CDR3 protein is CASRTARNEKLFF. The CDR3 DNA is TGTGCCAGCAGGACAGCGAGAAATGAAAAACTGTTTTTT.

The rearrangement uses TRBV7-2 and TRBJ2-1; a possible D gene is TRBD2 (6 bases). The CDR3 extends over 14 amino acids. V was clipped by 2 bases and J by 5 bases, with 10 bases between them. Germline CDR1 SGHTA, CDR2 FQGNSA. CDR3 sequence (DNA): TGTGCCAGCAGCTTATCCCGGACTAACAATGAGCAGTTCTTC. Its translation: CASSLSRTNNEQFF.

This clone is medium-sized by share. The junction departs from the called germline gene at one end, perhaps through a read error. This chain connects TRBV27 to TRBJ2-1, with D perhaps matching TRBD2 (5 bases). The V gene's germline CDR1 is MNHEY and CDR2 SMNVEV (reference sequence). The CDR3 has 15 residues. CDR3 sequence: CASSLSGMTYNEQFF. The DNA for the CDR3 is TGTGCCAGCAGTCTATCCGGGATGACCTACAATGAGCAGTTCTTC.

CDR3 nucleotides: TGTGCCAGCAGTGACACTAGCGGGTACAATGAGCAGTTCTTC. This gives the protein CASSDTSGYNEQFF. V usage is TRBV6-4 and J usage is TRBJ2-1; 9 nucleotides match TRBD2. CDR3 length: 14 amino acids. Germline CDR1 reads MRHNA; CDR2 reads SNTAGT. V lost 2 bases to trimming and J lost 4 bases; unmatched junction nucleotides: 0.

The V call is TRBV4-1, the J call TRBJ1-2, with D possibly TRBD1 on 5 matching bases. Trimming shortened V by 0 bases and J by 3 bases, and 11 bases separated the two germline ends. The germline gives CDR1 MGHRA, CDR2 YSYEKL. This CDR3 region has 15 residues. The CDR3 reads CASSQDEGDYYGYTF. The CDR3 coding sequence is TGCGCCAGCAGCCAAGATGAAGGGGATTACTATGGCTACACCTTC.

This clone was detected once. The V gene is TRBV19, the J gene TRBJ2-1, with TRBD2 identical over 13 bases. The CDR3 runs 15 residues. V gave up 7 bases and J gave up 4 bases; unmatched junction bases: 4. CDR1 and CDR2 from the germline V gene are LNHDA and SQIVND (reference sequence). CDR3 sequence reads: CASKGLAGTYNEQFF. In DNA, the CDR3 is TGTGCCAGTAAGGGACTAGCGGGAACTTACAATGAGCAGTTCTTC.

The chain carries TRBV5-5 and TRBJ2-5; no definite D call. This CDR3 region has 14 residues. V was clipped by 4 bases and J by 7 bases, with 17 bases between them. Germline V lookup: CDR1 SGHKS, CDR2 YYEKEE (reference sequence). CDR3 amino acids: CASSPRPLMGTQYF. The CDR3 bases are TGTGCCAGCAGCCCCAGACCACTTATGGGGACCCAGTACTTC.